Below are 23 T cell receptor beta chains sequenced from a single sample in a study of T cells in Graves' hyperthyroidism and ophthalmopathy. Amplification yielded TCR beta CDR3 regions, with RNA transcripts as the source. First-round RT-PCR with HTBI primers amplified the TCR CDR3 region. TCRdb fed the multiplex PCR reads into MiXCR, producing one record per CDR3 protein. The table includes roughly 280,000 distinct CDR3 sequences, about 20% detected once. Sequencing used blood. These receptor sequences come from a man younger than 40 with Graves' ophthalmopathy.

This clonotype has only a few counts. V and J are TRBV5-8 and TRBJ1-1; a weak D match, TRBD1 (5 bases). Per the germline V gene, CDR1 is SGHTS and CDR2 is YDEGEE. The CDR3 extends over 14 amino acids. Trimming pared 7 bases from V and 3 bases from J, leaving 16 bases between. CDR3 amino acids: CASRLGGVDTEAFF. The CDR3 DNA is TGTGCCAGCCGACTCGGGGGAGTAGACACTGAAGCTTTCTTT.

V and J are TRBV30 and TRBJ1-2; D remains unclear. Trimming left V 1 base short and J 1 base short, with 10 bases between. The CDR3 spans 14 residues. Germline V lookup: CDR1 GTSNPN, CDR2 SVGIG (reference sequence). CDR3 coding DNA: TGTGCCTGGAGTGGTATCAGATATAACTATGGCTACACCTTC. Translating gives CAWSGIRYNYGYTF.

This clonotype was seen more than once but under ten times. The CDR3 is CASSPNAEAFF. For the CDR3, the DNA is TGTGCCAGCAGCCCCAACGCTGAAGCTTTCTTT. The V and J genes are TRBV12-3 or TRBV12-4 and TRBJ1-1; D gene uncertain. CDR3 length: 11 amino acids. Trimming took 6 bases from V and 6 from J, leaving 8 bases between them.

This chain connects TRBV5-8 to TRBJ1-6; D remains ambiguous. This CDR3 has 14 amino acids. Germline values: CDR1 SGHTS, CDR2 YDEGEE. Trimming took 5 bases from V and 10 from J, leaving 16 bases between them. The CDR3: CASRAFGKESPLHF. CDR3 bases: TGTGCCAGCAGAGCGTTCGGCAAGGAATCACCCCTCCACTTT. Together with reference TRBV5-8 and TRBJ1-6, the CDR3 gives the full variable domain: EAGVTQSPTHLIKTRGQQATLRCSPISGHTSVYWYQQALGLGLQFLLWYDEGEERNRGNFPPRFSGRQFPNYSSELNVNALELEDSALYLCASRAFGKESPLHFGNGTRLTVT.

This clonotype was detected ten times or more. The chain has TRBV5-1 and TRBJ2-1; D may be TRBD1 or TRBD2 (5 bases each). V was pared by 4 bases and J by 8 bases, with 13 bases between. The germline CDR1 and CDR2 sequences are SGHRS and YFSETQ. This CDR3 is built from 13 residues. Here the CDR3 DNA reads TGCGCCAGCAGCCGGGACGCTCTGGATGAGCAGTTCTTC. It specifies CASSRDALDEQFF.

This clonotype was observed a few times. The chain employs TRBV7-9 and TRBJ2-7; 7 nucleotides line up with TRBD1. The CDR3 contains 14 residues. With 5 bases clipped from V and 2 bases from J, the junction kept 6 bases outside the gene matches. Germline V lookup: CDR1 SEHNR, CDR2 FQNEAQ (reference sequence). CDR3 bases: TGTGCCAGCAGCGGAGACAGGGTACCCTACGAGCAGTACTTC. Its translation: CASSGDRVPYEQYF.

The chain's CDR3 is CASSTTSGRALETQYF. CDR3 DNA: TGTGCCAGCAGCACGACTAGCGGGAGGGCCTTAGAGACCCAGTACTTC. The chain is built from TRBV11-2 and TRBJ2-5, with 14 positions matching TRBD2. The CDR3 sequence is 16 residues long. V shed 5 bases and J 4 bases; nucleotides not matched to a gene: 6. Germline values: CDR1 SGHAT, CDR2 FQNNGV.

The chain joins TRBV28 to TRBJ1-1, with D uncertain. This CDR3 is built from 13 residues. CDR1 and CDR2 (germline): MDHEN, SYDVKM. Deletions cut 2 bases from V and 6 bases from J, with 10 bases between. CDR3 sequence: CASSLGGRSEAFF. In nucleotides, the CDR3 is TGTGCCAGCAGTTTAGGTGGGCGGTCTGAAGCTTTCTTT.

This clonotype was found many times. This chain connects TRBV11-2 to TRBJ2-5; maybe TRBD1 (6 bases). Deletions cut 5 bases from V and 4 bases from J, with 20 bases between. CDR1 and CDR2 from the germline V gene are SGHAT and FQNNGV. The CDR3 sequence is 16 residues long. The CDR3 loop is CASSRLVTRGGETQYF. The CDR3 DNA is TGTGCCAGCAGCCGCCTGGTCACAAGAGGGGGAGAGACCCAGTACTTC.

This clonotype was seen only a few times. This chain uses TRBV7-2 with TRBJ2-4; TRBD1 agrees at 7 bases. This CDR3 is built from 16 residues. CDR1 and CDR2 from the germline V gene are SGHTA and FQGNSA. Trimming removed 3 bases from V and 0 bases from J; junction bases left unmatched: 5. The CDR3 nucleotides read TGTGCCAGCAGCTTCACAGGGGTGGGAGCCAAAAACATTCAGTACTTC. Residues: CASSFTGVGAKNIQYF.

In regard to this clonotype: This may be a read error, as it is one base from a much larger clone. This sequence joins TRBV9 and TRBJ2-2, with D perhaps matching TRBD1 or TRBD2 (7 bases each). Germline lookup yields CDR1 SGDLS and CDR2 YYNGEE. The CDR3 loop spans 16 amino acids. The CDR3 spells CANSGAGTVDTGELFF. The CDR3 nucleotides read TGTGCCAACAGCGGAGCGGGGACAGTAGACACCGGGGAGCTGTTTTTT.

This clonotype came up many times. This chain uses TRBV7-2 with TRBJ2-7; 10 nucleotides align to TRBD2. CDR1 and CDR2 (germline): SGHTA, FQGNSA. CDR3 length: 15 residues. V shed 6 bases and J 0 bases; nucleotides not matched to a gene: 5. DNA for the CDR3: TGTGCCAGCAGAGAAGCGGGAGGGCCCTCCTACGAGCAGTACTTC. Protein sequence: CASREAGGPSYEQYF.

This clonotype was observed many times. This chain uses TRBV7-3 with TRBJ2-2; TRBD2 matches at 7 bases. There are 16 residues in the CDR3. CDR1 and CDR2 (germline): SGHTA, FQGTGA. V lost 3 bases and J lost 2; bases outside the gene matches: 6. CDR3 loop: CASSLGGRANTGELFF. The CDR3 region has the DNA TGTGCCAGCAGCTTGGGCGGGAGAGCTAACACCGGGGAGCTGTTTTTT.

This clonotype was seen a few times. This CDR3 reads CASSLSWGTVDEQYF. The CDR3 DNA is TGTGCCAGCAGTTTATCGTGGGGCACCGTTGACGAGCAGTACTTC. The chain joins TRBV28 to TRBJ2-7, with a possible D match to TRBD1 (5 bases). The germline V and J ends were trimmed by 1 base and 5 bases, with 15 bases remaining between them. CDR3 length: 15 amino acids. Germline loops: CDR1 MDHEN, CDR2 SYDVKM. Variable domain in full (rest from reference TRBV28 and TRBJ2-7): DVKVTQSSRYLVKRTGEKVFLECVQDMDHENMFWYRQDPGLGLRLIYFSYDVKMKEKGDIPEGYSVSREKKERFSLILESASTNQTSMYLCASSLSWGTVDEQYFGPGTRLTVT.

This clonotype was counted at least ten times. The V and J genes are TRBV6-1 and TRBJ2-3; 8 bases map to TRBD2. This CDR3 is built from 18 residues. J lost 0 bases, V lost 3 bases, and 11 bases had no gene match. In germline, CDR1 is MNHNS, CDR2 SASEGT. CDR3 amino acids: CASSDPSGHKGSTDTQYF. CDR3 coding DNA: TGTGCCAGCAGTGACCCTAGCGGGCACAAGGGGAGCACAGATACGCAGTATTTT.

This clonotype was seen repeatedly, ten times or more. This rearrangement joins TRBV20-1 to TRBJ2-5; D is possibly TRBD2 (6 bases). Germline CDR1 reads DFQATT; CDR2 reads SNEGSKA (reference sequence). The CDR3 has 13 residues. Deletions cut 3 bases from V and 2 bases from J, with 10 bases between. As DNA, the CDR3 is TGCAGTGCTAGCGGGAGAGCGCAAGAGACCCAGTACTTC. As protein: CSASGRAQETQYF.

The rearrangement links TRBV30 to TRBJ2-3, with 12 bases matching TRBD2. This CDR3 is built from 14 residues. Germline V gene sequence: CDR1 GTSNPN, CDR2 SVGIG (reference sequence). V lost 5 bases and J lost 6; bases outside the gene matches: 6. In DNA form, the CDR3 reads TGTGCCTGGGGGCTAGCGGGAGGGATGGATACGCAGTATTTT. It yields the protein CAWGLAGGMDTQYF. Full variable domain (outside the CDR3, taken from reference TRBV30 and TRBJ2-3): SQTIHQWPATLVQPVGSPLSLECTVEGTSNPNLYWYRQAAGRGLQLLFYSVGIGQISSEVPQNLSASRPQDRQFILSSKKLLLSDSGFYLCAWGLAGGMDTQYFGPGTRLTVL.

This clonotype has at least ten counts. The V gene is TRBV29-1, the J gene TRBJ2-1; D call uncertain. V lost 3 bases to trimming and J lost 8 bases, with 8 bases between them. The CDR3 runs to 11 residues. Germline loops: CDR1 SQVTM, CDR2 ANQGSEA. The CDR3 is CSVDPGDEQFF. The CDR3 DNA follows: TGCAGCGTTGACCCCGGCGATGAGCAGTTCTTC.

This chain uses TRBV3-1 with TRBJ2-1; TRBD2 might be the D (6 bases). V lost 6 bases, J lost 6 bases, and 15 bases lay in between. Per the germline V gene, CDR1 is LGHDT and CDR2 is YNNKEL (reference sequence). The CDR3 contains 14 residues. This CDR3 reads CASRGLVRPNEQFF. The CDR3, as DNA: TGTGCCAGCAGGGGACTGGTTCGACCCAATGAGCAGTTCTTC.

The chain has TRBV18 and TRBJ2-7; TRBD1 aligns across 8 bases. The CDR3 is 14 amino acids. V lost 3 bases and J lost 0; bases outside the gene matches: 1. The germline V gene encodes CDR1 KGHSH and CDR2 LQKENI. The CDR3 DNA follows: TGTGCCAGCTCACCGACAGGGGACTCCTACGAGCAGTACTTC. Encoded protein: CASSPTGDSYEQYF.

The chain has TRBV6-1 and TRBJ1-1, with 10 bases fitting TRBD1. The CDR3 is 15 amino acids. Germline lookup yields CDR1 MNHNS and CDR2 SASEGT. V lost 5 bases to trimming and J lost 5 bases; unmatched junction nucleotides: 8. The DNA for the CDR3 is TGTGCCAGCAGTAACCCCGGGACAGGGGTTACTGAAGCTTTCTTT. Translation gives CASSNPGTGVTEAFF.

The V and J genes are TRBV27 and TRBJ2-1; D unclear. The CDR3 is 15 amino acids. Germline lookup yields CDR1 MNHEY and CDR2 SMNVEV (reference sequence). With 6 bases removed from V and 0 bases from J, the gap between germline ends came to 12 bases. The CDR3 DNA sequence: TGTGCCAGCAGCCCCGCTTGGAGCTCCTACAATGAGCAGTTCTTC. It codes for CASSPAWSSYNEQFF.

The chain carries TRBV27 and TRBJ2-7, with D tentatively TRBD1 or TRBD2 (6 bases each). This CDR3 region has 13 residues. The V gene's germline CDR1 is MNHEY and CDR2 SMNVEV (reference sequence). The V and J ends lost 2 bases and 6 bases respectively, with 11 bases between them. The CDR3 DNA reads as TGTGCCAGCAGTTTAGGCGGGACAACCGAGCAGTACTTC. Protein product: CASSLGGTTEQYF.